The sequence of this T cell receptor (beta chain) was determined in a study of T cell clonality in common variable immunodeficiency. Whole-study findings and limits: CVID patient heterogeneity limited repertoire-clinical complication correlations. In common variable immunodeficiency, TCR beta chains reportedly carried fewer deletions and N-nucleotide insertions. Fewer TCRbeta clones were shared among CVID subjects than controls.

Method: immunoSEQ multiplex PCR; TCRdb's copy keeps in-frame clones and lacks some. The specimen gives 55,000 to 65,000 clones without singletons; the ten biggest hold approximately 1.6%. The sample holds a few counts of this clone. Its antigen is currently unknown. Read data end 3 residues before the CDR3 end; the end is taken from the germline J gene. Most patients and controls had Caucasian heritage. The CDR3 spans 13 residues. The germline gives CDR1 MRHNA, CDR2 SNTAGT. V shed 6 bases and J shed 10 bases, with 13 bases lying between them. The TCR originated in a person aged 18 to 75 in good health. The sample consisted of peripheral blood mononuclear cells. This chain uses TRBV6-4 with TRBJ1-6; perhaps TRBD1 as D (6 bases). CDR3 DNA (partial): TGTGCCAGCAGCAGACAGGTGGGATCACCC. This translates into CASSRQVGSP. The entire CDR3 is CASSRQVGSPLHF.